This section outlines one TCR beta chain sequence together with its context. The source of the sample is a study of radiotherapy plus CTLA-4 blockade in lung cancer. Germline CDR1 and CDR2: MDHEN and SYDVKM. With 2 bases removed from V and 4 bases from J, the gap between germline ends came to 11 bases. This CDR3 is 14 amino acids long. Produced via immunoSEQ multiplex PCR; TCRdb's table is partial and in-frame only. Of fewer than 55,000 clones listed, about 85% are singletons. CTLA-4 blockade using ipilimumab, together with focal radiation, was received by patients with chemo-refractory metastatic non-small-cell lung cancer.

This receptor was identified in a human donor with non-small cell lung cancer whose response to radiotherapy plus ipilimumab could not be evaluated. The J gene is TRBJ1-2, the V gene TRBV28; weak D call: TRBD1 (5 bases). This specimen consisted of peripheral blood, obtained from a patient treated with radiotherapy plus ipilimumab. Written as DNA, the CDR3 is TGTGCCAGCAGTTTAGGTGGCGGGACCTATGGCTACACCTTC. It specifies CASSLGGGTYGYTF.